This T cell receptor (beta chain) was documented in a study of identical twins. A universal primer site was created by template switching, with the cDNA bearing unique molecular identifiers. TCRdb re-called the 5' RACE reads with MiXCR, one entry per CDR3 protein. The sample consists of roughly 690,000 distinct CDR3 sequences, 21% of them appearing once. Trimming took 6 bases from V and 1 from J; bases not matched to a gene: 10. The CDR3 extends over 15 amino acids. Germline values: CDR1 DFQATT, CDR2 SNEGSKA (reference sequence). The data were also submitted as part of a second study, on T cells expressing NK-cell markers. From that report: Expanded NKG2C+ T cell clones had unclear HCMV specificity.

This chain uses TRBV20-1 with TRBJ2-3, with 7 nucleotides matching TRBD2. This sequence originates from a woman under 30 in good health. Input material: PBMCs. CDR3 DNA sequence: TGCAGTGCCCGGCACGGGAGGATGGGCACAGATACGCAGTATTTT. Its protein is CSARHGRMGTDTQYF.